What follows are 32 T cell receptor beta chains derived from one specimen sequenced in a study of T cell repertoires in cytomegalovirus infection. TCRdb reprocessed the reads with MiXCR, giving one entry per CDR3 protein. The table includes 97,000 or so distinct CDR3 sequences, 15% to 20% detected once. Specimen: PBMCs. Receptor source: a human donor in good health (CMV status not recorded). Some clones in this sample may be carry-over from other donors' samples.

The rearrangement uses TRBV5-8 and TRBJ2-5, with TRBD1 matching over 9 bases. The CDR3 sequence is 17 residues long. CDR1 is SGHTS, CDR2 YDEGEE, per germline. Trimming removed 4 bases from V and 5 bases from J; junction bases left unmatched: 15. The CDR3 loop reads CASSLGTGWDRSETQYF. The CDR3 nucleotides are TGTGCCAGCAGCCTAGGGACAGGGTGGGATCGTTCGGAGACCCAGTACTTC.

The CDR3 loop is CASSYSQGVHGYTF. The CDR3 DNA reads TGTGCCAGCAGTTACTCACAGGGAGTGCATGGCTACACCTTC. The J gene is TRBJ1-2, the V gene TRBV6-6; possibly TRBD1 for D (6 bases). V lost 0 bases to trimming and J lost 6 bases, with 11 bases between them. Germline V CDR1 and CDR2: MNHNY, SVGAGI (reference sequence). The CDR3 sequence is 14 residues long.

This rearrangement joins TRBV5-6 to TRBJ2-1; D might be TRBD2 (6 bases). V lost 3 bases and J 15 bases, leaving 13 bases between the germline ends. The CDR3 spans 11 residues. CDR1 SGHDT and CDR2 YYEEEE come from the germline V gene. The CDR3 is CASSSGGDGFF. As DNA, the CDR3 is TGTGCCAGCAGCTCTGGAGGGGATGGGTTCTTC.

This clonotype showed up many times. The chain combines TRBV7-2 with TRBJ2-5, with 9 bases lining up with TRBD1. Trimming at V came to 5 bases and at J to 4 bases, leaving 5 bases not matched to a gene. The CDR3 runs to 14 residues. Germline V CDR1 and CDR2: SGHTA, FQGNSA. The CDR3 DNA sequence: TGTGCCAGCAGCCAGGGACAGGGTTCAGAGACCCAGTACTTC. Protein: CASSQGQGSETQYF.

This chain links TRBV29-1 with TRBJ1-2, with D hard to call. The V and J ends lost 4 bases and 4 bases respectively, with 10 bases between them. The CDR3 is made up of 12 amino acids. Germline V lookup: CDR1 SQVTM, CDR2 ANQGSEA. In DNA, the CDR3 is TGCAGCGTTGCGAGTGATGGCTATGGCTACACCTTC. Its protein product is CSVASDGYGYTF. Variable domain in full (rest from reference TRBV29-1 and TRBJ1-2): SAVISQKPSRDICQRGTSLTIQCQVDSQVTMMFWYRQQPGQSLTLIATANQGSEATYESGFVIDKFPISRPNLTFSTLTVSNMSPEDSSIYLCSVASDGYGYTFGSGTRLTVV.

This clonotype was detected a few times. The CDR3 coding sequence is TGCAGCGTTGAAGGGGCAGGGCGGTCAGATACGCAGTATTTT. This gives the protein CSVEGAGRSDTQYF. V and J are TRBV29-1 and TRBJ2-3, with TRBD1 as a possible D gene (5 bases). Germline V gives CDR1 SQVTM, CDR2 ANQGSEA. Between the trimmed V and J ends, which lost 1 base and 4 bases, there was a span of 12 bases. The CDR3 is made up of 14 amino acids.

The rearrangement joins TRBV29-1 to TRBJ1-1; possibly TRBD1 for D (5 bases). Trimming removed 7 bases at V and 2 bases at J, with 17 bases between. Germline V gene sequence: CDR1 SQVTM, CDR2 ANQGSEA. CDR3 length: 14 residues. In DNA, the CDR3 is TGCAGCGCCTCCCAGGGATTCGACAACACTGAAGCTTTCTTT. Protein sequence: CSASQGFDNTEAFF.

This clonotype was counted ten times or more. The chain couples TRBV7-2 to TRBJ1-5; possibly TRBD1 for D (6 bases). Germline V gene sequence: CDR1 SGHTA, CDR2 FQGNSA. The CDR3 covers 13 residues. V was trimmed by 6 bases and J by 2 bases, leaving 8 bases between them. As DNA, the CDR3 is TGTGCCAGCAGTCGACAGGGCAATCAGCCCCAGCATTTT. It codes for CASSRQGNQPQHF.

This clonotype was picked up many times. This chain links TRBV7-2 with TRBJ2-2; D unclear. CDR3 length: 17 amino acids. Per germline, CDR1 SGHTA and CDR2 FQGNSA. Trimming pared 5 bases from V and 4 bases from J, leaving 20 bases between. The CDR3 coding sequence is TGTGCCAGCAGCCAAGACGCAATGGGCCGGGCCACCGGGGAGCTGTTTTTT. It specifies CASSQDAMGRATGELFF.

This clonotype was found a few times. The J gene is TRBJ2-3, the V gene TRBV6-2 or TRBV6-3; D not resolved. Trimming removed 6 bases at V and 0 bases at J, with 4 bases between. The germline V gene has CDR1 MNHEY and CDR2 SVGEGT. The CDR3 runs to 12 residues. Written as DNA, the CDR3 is TGTGCCAGCAGCGACAGCACAGATACGCAGTATTTT. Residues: CASSDSTDTQYF.

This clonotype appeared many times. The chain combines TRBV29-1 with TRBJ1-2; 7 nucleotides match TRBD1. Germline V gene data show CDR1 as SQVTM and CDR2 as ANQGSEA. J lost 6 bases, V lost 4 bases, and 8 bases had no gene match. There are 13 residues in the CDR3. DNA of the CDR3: TGCAGCGTTGTATATTACAGGGGTGATGGCTACACCTTC. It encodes CSVVYYRGDGYTF.

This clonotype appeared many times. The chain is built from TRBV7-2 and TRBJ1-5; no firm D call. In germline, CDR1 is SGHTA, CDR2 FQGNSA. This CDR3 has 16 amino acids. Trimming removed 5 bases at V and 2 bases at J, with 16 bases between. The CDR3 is CASSPRGHEGNQPQHF. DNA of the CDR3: TGTGCCAGCAGCCCGCGAGGGCATGAGGGCAATCAGCCCCAGCATTTT. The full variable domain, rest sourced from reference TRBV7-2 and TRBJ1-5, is GAGVSQSPSNKVTEKGKDVELRCDPISGHTALYWYRQSLGQGLEFLIYFQGNSAPDKSGLPSDRFSAERTGGSVSTLTIQRTQQEDSAVYLCASSPRGHEGNQPQHFGDGTRLSIL.

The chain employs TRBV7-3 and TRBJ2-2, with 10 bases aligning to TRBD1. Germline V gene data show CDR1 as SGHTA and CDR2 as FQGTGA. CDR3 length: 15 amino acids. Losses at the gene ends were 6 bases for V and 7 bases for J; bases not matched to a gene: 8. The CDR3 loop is CASSPGQGSIGELFF. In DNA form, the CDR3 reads TGTGCCAGCAGTCCGGGACAGGGGTCGATCGGGGAGCTGTTTTTT. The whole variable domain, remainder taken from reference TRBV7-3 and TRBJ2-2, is GAGVSQTPSNKVTEKGKYVELRCDPISGHTALYWYRQSLGQGPEFLIYFQGTGAADDSGLPNDRFFAVRPEGSVSTLKIQRTERGDSAVYLCASSPGQGSIGELFFGEGSRLTVL.

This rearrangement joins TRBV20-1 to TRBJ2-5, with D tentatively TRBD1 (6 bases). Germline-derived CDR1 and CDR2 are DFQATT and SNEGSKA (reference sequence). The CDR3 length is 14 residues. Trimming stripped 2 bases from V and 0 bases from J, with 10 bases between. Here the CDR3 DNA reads TGCAGTGCTAGACCCCAGGGGTACCAAGAGACCCAGTACTTC. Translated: CSARPQGYQETQYF.

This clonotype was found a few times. This chain's CDR3 is CASSPAGQGKYEQYF. As DNA, the CDR3 is TGTGCCAGCTCACCAGCTGGACAGGGGAAGTACGAGCAGTACTTC. The rearrangement joins TRBV18 to TRBJ2-7, with 9 bases aligning to TRBD1. V was clipped by 2 bases and J by 4 bases; unmatched bases: 6. Germline CDR1 reads KGHSH; CDR2 reads LQKENI. The CDR3 is 15 residues long.

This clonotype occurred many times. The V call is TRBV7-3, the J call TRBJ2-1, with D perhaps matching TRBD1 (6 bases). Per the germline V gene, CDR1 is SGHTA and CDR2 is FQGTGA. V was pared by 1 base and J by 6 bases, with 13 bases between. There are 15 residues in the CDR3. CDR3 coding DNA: TGTGCCAGCAGCTTAATGGCAGGGGTCGGCAATGAGCAGTTCTTC. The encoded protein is CASSLMAGVGNEQFF. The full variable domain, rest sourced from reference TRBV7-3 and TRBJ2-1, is GAGVSQTPSNKVTEKGKYVELRCDPISGHTALYWYRQSLGQGPEFLIYFQGTGAADDSGLPNDRFFAVRPEGSVSTLKIQRTERGDSAVYLCASSLMAGVGNEQFFGPGTRLTVL.

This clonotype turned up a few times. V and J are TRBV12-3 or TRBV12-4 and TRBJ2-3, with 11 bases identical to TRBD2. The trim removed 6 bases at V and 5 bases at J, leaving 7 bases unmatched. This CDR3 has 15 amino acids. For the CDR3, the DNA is TGTGCCAGCAGGCTACTAGCGGGGGAAGGAGATACGCAGTATTTT. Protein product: CASRLLAGEGDTQYF.

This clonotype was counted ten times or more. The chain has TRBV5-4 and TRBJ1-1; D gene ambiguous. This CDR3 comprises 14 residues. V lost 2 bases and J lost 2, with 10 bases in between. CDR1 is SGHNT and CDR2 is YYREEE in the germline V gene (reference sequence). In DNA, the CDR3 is TGTGCCAGCAGCTTCGGCGCGGGTAACACTGAAGCTTTCTTT. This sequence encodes CASSFGAGNTEAFF.

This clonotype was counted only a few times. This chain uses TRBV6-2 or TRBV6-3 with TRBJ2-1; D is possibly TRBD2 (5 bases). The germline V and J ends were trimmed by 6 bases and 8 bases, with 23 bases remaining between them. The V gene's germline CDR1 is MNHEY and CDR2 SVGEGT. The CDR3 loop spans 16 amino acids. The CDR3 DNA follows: TGTGCCAGCAGCCGACCAACCGGGTCCATCGGGGATGAGCAGTTCTTC. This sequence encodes CASSRPTGSIGDEQFF.

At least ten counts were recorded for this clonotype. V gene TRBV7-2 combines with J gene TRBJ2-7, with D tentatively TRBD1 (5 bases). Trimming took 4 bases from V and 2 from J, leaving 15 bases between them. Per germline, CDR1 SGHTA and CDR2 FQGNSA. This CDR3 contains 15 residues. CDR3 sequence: CASSSRQKLTYEQYF. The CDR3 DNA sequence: TGTGCCAGCAGCTCCCGACAGAAACTCACCTACGAGCAGTACTTC.

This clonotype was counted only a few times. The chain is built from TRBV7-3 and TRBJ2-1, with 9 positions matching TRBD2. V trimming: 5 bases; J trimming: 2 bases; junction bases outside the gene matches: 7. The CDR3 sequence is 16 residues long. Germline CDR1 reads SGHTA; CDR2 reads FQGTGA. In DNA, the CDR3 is TGTGCCAGCAGCCCCCAGGCTAGCGGGGCCTACAATGAGCAGTTCTTC. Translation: CASSPQASGAYNEQFF.

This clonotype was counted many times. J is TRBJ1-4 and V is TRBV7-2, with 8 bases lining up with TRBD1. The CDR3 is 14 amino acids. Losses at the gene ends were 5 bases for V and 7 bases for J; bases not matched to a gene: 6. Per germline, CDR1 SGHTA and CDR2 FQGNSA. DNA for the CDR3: TGTGCCAGCAGCCAAGACAGGGGAGGTGAAAAACTGTTTTTT. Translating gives CASSQDRGGEKLFF.

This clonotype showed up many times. CDR3 sequence: CASSLESGSSYEQYF. CDR3 sequence (DNA): TGTGCCAGCAGCTTAGAGTCAGGATCCTCCTACGAGCAGTACTTC. This chain joins TRBV7-8 and TRBJ2-7; no clear D gene. This CDR3 region has 15 residues. CDR1 is SGHVS and CDR2 is FQNEAQ in the germline V gene. Trimming took 1 base from V and 0 from J, leaving 10 bases between them. Variable domain in full (rest from reference TRBV7-8 and TRBJ2-7): GAGVSQSPRYKVAKRGQDVALRCDPISGHVSLFWYQQALGQGPEFLTYFQNEAQLDKSGLPSDRFFAERPEGSVSTLKIQRTQQEDSAVYLCASSLESGSSYEQYFGPGTRLTVT.

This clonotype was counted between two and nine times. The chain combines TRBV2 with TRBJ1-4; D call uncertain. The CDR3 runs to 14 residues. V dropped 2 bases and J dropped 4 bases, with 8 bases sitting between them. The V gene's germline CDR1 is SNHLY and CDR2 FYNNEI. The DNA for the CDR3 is TGTGCCAGCAGTGAAAATCGGGATAATGAAAAACTGTTTTTT. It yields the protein CASSENRDNEKLFF.

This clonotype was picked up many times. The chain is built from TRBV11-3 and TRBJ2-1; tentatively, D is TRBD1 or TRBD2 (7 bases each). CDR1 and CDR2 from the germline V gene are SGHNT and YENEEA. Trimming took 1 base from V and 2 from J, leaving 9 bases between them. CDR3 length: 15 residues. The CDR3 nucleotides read TGTGCCAGCAGCTTAGCAGGGGGGGCCTACAATGAGCAGTTCTTC. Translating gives CASSLAGGAYNEQFF.

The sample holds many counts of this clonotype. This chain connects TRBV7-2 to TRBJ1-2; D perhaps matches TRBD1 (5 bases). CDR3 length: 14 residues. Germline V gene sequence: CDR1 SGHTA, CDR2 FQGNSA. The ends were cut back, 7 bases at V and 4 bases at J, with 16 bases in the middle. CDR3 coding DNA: TGTGCCAGCAACACGGGGGGTCTGGGCTATGGCTACACCTTC. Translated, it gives CASNTGGLGYGYTF.

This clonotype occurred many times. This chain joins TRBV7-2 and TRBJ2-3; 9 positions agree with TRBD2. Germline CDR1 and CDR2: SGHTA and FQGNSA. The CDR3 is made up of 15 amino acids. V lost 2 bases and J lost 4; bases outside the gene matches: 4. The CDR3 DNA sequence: TGTGCCAGCAGCTTACCTAGCGGGGATGCAGATACGCAGTATTTT. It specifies CASSLPSGDADTQYF.

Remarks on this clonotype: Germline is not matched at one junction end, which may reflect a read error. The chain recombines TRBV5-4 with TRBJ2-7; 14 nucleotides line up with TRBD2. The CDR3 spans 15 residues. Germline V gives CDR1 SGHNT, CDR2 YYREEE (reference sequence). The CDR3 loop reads CDSSGTSGSSYEQYF. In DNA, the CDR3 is TGTGACAGCAGCGGGACTAGCGGGAGCTCCTACGAGCAGTACTTC. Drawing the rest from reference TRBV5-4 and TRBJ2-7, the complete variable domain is ETGVTQSPTHLIKTRGQQVTLRCSSQSGHNTVSWYQQALGQGPQFIFQYYREEENGRGNFPPRFSGLQFPNYSSELNVNALELDDSALYLCDSSGTSGSSYEQYFGPGTRLTVT.

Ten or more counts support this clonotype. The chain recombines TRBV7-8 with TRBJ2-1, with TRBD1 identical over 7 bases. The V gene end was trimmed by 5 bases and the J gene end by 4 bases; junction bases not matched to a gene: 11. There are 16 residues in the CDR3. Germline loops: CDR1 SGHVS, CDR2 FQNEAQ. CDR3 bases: TGTGCCAGCAGCCTGAGGAGAGGGGGCCGTTACAATGAGCAGTTCTTC. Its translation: CASSLRRGGRYNEQFF.

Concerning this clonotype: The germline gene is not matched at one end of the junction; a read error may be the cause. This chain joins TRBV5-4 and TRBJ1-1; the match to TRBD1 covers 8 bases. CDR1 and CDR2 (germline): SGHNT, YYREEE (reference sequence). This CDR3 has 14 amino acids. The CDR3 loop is CVSSLDRANTEAFF. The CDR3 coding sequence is TGTGTCAGCAGCCTGGACAGGGCAAACACTGAAGCTTTCTTT. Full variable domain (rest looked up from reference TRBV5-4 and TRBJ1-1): ETGVTQSPTHLIKTRGQQVTLRCSSQSGHNTVSWYQQALGQGPQFIFQYYREEENGRGNFPPRFSGLQFPNYSSELNVNALELDDSALYLCVSSLDRANTEAFFGQGTRLTVV.

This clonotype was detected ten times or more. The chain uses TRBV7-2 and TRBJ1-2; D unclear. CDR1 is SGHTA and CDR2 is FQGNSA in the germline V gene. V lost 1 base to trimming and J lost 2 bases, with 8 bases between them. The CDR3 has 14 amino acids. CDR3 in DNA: TGTGCCAGCAGCTTAGTGGAAGGGAACTATGGCTACACCTTC. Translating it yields CASSLVEGNYGYTF.

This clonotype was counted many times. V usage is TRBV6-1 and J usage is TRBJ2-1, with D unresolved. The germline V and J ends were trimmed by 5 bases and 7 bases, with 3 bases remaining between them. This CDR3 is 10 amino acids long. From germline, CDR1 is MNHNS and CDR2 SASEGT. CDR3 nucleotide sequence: TGTGCCAGCAGTAAGAATGAGCAGTTCTTC. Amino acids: CASSKNEQFF.